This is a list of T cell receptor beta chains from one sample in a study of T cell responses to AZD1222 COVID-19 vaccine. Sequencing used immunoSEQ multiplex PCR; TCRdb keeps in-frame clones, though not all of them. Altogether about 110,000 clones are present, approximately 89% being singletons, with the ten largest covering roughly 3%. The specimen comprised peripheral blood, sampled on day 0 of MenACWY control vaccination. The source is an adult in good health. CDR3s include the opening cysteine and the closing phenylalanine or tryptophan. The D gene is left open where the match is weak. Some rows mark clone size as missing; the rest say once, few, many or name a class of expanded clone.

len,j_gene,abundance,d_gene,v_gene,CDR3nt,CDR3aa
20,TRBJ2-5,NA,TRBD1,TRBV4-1,TGCGCCAGCAGCCAAGTATGGGGTACGGGGACGGGACAGGTGCTAGAGACCCAGTACTTC,CASSQVWGTGTGQVLETQYF
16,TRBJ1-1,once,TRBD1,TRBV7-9,TGTGCCAGCAGCCACGATAGAGGGACAGGGAACACTGAAGCTTTCTTT,CASSHDRGTGNTEAFF
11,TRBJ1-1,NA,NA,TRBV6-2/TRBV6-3,TGTGCCAGCAGTTACATCTCTGAAGCTTTCTTT,CASSYISEAFF
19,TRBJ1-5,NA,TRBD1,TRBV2,TGTGCCAGCAGCGATTCTGACAGGGGGCTTGGACGGAGCAATCAGCCCCAGCATTTT,CASSDSDRGLGRSNQPQHF
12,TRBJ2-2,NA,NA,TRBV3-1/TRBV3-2,TGTGCCAGCAGCCTAGCGCCCGAGGAGCTGTTTTTT,CASSLAPEELFF
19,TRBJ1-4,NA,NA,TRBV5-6,TGTGCCAGCAGCTCTGGACAAAGCAGGTCGGAGGCAACTAATGAAAAACTGTTTTTT,CASSSGQSRSEATNEKLFF
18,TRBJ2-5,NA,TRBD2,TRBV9,TGTGCCAGCAGCCAAGGAAGTGCTAGCGGGGGGTTCCGGGAGACCCAGTACTTC,CASSQGSASGGFRETQYF
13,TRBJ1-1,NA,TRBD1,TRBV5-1,TGCGCCAGCCGACAGGGCCAGAACACTGAAGCTTTCTTT,CASRQGQNTEAFF
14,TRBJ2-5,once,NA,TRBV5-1,TGCGCCAGCAGCTTGGCCGAAACACCGGAGACCCAGTACTTC,CASSLAETPETQYF
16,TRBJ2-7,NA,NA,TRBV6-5,TGTGCCAGCAGTTCCCCCCGGGGAGGGGGCTCCTACGAGCAGTACTTC,CASSSPRGGGSYEQYF
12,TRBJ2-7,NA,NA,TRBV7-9,TGTGCCAGCAGCGTAACTAACTACGAGCAGTACTTC,CASSVTNYEQYF
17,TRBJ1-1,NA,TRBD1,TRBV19,TGTGCCAGTAGTATTGGAGGGGCCAGGGGGCTCTTCACTGAAGCTTTCTTT,CASSIGGARGLFTEAFF
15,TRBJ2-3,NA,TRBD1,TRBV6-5,TGTGCCAGCAGTTTTTCGGGACAGCCCACAGATACGCAGTATTTT,CASSFSGQPTDTQYF
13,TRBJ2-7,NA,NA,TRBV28,TGTGCCAGCAGTTCGAGCGTCTCCTACGAGCAGTACTTC,CASSSSVSYEQYF
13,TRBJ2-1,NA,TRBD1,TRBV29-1,TGCAGCGTTGAAGTGGGACAGGGTAATGAGCAGTTCTTC,CSVEVGQGNEQFF
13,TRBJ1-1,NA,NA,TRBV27,TGTGCCAGCAGTCCGAGTGTCGGCCGGGGTGCTTTCTTT,CASSPSVGRGAFF
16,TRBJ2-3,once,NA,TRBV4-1,TGCGCCAGCAGCCAAGATGGGGCAGGGGCCCTCGATACGCAGTATTTT,CASSQDGAGALDTQYF